This entry lists 31 T cell receptor beta chains sequenced from one sample in a study of blood T cell repertoires in COVID-19. Using immunoSEQ multiplex PCR, the repertoire was profiled, and TCRdb retains in-frame clones only, with some absent. The profile shows some 200,000 clones, approximately 81% of them singletons. The sample consisted of peripheral blood. Receptors were obtained from a woman older than 75 with active or convalescent COVID-19.

V and J are TRBV29-1 and TRBJ2-1; 8 bases line up with TRBD1. V lost 7 bases, J lost 5 bases, and 10 bases stayed unmatched. The CDR3 is 14 residues long. Per germline, CDR1 SQVTM and CDR2 ANQGSEA. CDR3 in DNA: TGCAGCGGGCAGGGGGCGAGGTCGGACAATGAGCAGTTCTTC. As protein: CSGQGARSDNEQFF.

The chain recombines TRBV7-5 with TRBJ2-4; the table names TRBD2, a call not compared with the DNA. TRBV7-5 is deemed a pseudogene. The CDR3 runs to 21 residues. The CDR3 spells CARSLSFEREGQFEAKNIQYF. In nucleotides, the CDR3 is TGTGCCAGAAGCTTAAGTTTTGAACGGGAGGGCCAATTTGAGGCCAAAAACATTCAGTACTTC.

CDR3 sequence reads: CASSRDSISYEQYF. CDR3 sequence (DNA): TGTGCCAGCAGCCGAGACTCTATTTCCTACGAGCAGTACTTC. The chain carries TRBV7-8 and TRBJ2-7; D is unclear. The CDR3 contains 14 residues. Germline V gene data show CDR1 as SGHVS and CDR2 as FQNEAQ. Trimming took 5 bases from V and 1 from J, leaving 12 bases between them.

This clone was seen a single time. J is TRBJ1-1 and V is TRBV3-1 (or the pseudogene TRBV3-2); 11 bases line up with TRBD1. Germline CDR1 reads LGHDT; CDR2 reads YNNKEL (reference sequence). Trimming removed 4 bases from V and 4 bases from J; junction bases left unmatched: 5. The CDR3 loop spans 15 amino acids. CDR3 residues: CASSLRTGGGTEAFF. CDR3 sequence (DNA): TGTGCCAGCAGCCTCCGGACAGGGGGCGGCACTGAAGCTTTCTTT.

V gene TRBV11-2 combines with J gene TRBJ2-1; TRBD2 is a possible D gene (5 bases). CDR3 size: 15 residues. The germline CDR1 and CDR2 sequences are SGHAT and FQNNGV. V lost 0 bases to trimming and J lost 7 bases, with 13 bases between them. The CDR3 loop is CASSLEGLGGNEQFF. In DNA form, the CDR3 reads TGTGCCAGCAGCTTAGAGGGATTAGGCGGGAATGAGCAGTTCTTC. The full variable domain, with the rest looked up from reference TRBV11-2 and TRBJ2-1, is EAGVAQSPRYKIIEKRQSVAFWCNPISGHATLYWYQQILGQGPKLLIQFQNNGVVDDSQLPKDRFSAERLKGVDSTLKIQPAKLEDSAVYLCASSLEGLGGNEQFFGPGTRLTVL.

This chain connects TRBV9 to TRBJ1-4, with 8 bases that match TRBD1. The CDR3 is 19 residues long. CDR1 SGDLS and CDR2 YYNGEE come from the germline V gene. V lost 0 bases to trimming and J lost 2 bases; unmatched junction nucleotides: 12. CDR3 loop: CASSVAPRTGSGTNEKLFF. CDR3 nucleotides: TGTGCCAGCAGCGTAGCTCCCCGGACAGGGAGCGGGACTAATGAAAAACTGTTTTTT.

This chain joins TRBV3-1 (or the pseudogene TRBV3-2) and TRBJ1-1, with D perhaps TRBD1 (6 bases). Germline CDR1 LGHDT, CDR2 YNNKEL (reference sequence). Between the trimmed V and J ends, which lost 3 bases and 2 bases, there was a span of 16 bases. The CDR3 consists of 16 residues. The CDR3 DNA is TGTGCCAGCAGCCACGAGAACGGCAGGGGTAACACTGAAGCTTTCTTT. As protein: CASSHENGRGNTEAFF.

This clone has only one observation. The chain uses TRBV6-6 and TRBJ1-2; no clear D gene. The germline CDR1 and CDR2 sequences are MNHNY and SVGAGI (reference sequence). The CDR3 spans 15 residues. V lost 2 bases and J 3 bases, leaving 13 bases between the germline ends. This CDR3 reads CASSYEASKYYGYTF. The CDR3 nucleotides read TGTGCCAGCAGTTACGAAGCATCCAAGTACTATGGCTACACCTTC.

The J gene is TRBJ2-5, the V gene TRBV7-2; 9 nucleotides line up with TRBD1. V lost 2 bases and J lost 2; bases outside the gene matches: 6. Germline values: CDR1 SGHTA, CDR2 FQGNSA. This CDR3 has 16 amino acids. The CDR3 spells CASSLSSGTGQETQYF. The CDR3 DNA sequence: TGTGCCAGCAGCTTATCCTCCGGGACAGGGCAAGAGACCCAGTACTTC.

With respect to this clone: At the DNA level, this CDR3 is encoded by other sequences in the same sample as well. V gene TRBV7-9 combines with J gene TRBJ2-1; D not certain. V was shortened by 1 base and J by 0 bases, with 4 bases between the two germline ends. The germline V gene has CDR1 SEHNR and CDR2 FQNEAQ (reference sequence). The CDR3 totals 14 residues. The DNA of the CDR3 is TGTGCCAGCAGCTTAGATAACTCCTACAATGAGCAGTTCTTC. This codes for CASSLDNSYNEQFF.

This chain connects TRBV7-9 to TRBJ2-5; tentative D call: TRBD1 (5 bases). The germline gives CDR1 SEHNR, CDR2 FQNEAQ (reference sequence). Trimming stripped 6 bases from V and 3 bases from J, with 8 bases between. CDR3 size: 12 residues. The CDR3 DNA follows: TGTGCCAGCAGGTTCAGGGAAGAGACCCAGTACTTC. It is translated as CASRFREETQYF.

J is TRBJ2-3 and V is TRBV6-5; 8 bases agree with TRBD2. Unmatched junction bases numbered 5, after V lost 3 bases and J lost 0 bases. The CDR3 sequence is 16 residues long. Germline V gives CDR1 MNHEY, CDR2 SVGAGI. The CDR3 region has the DNA TGTGCCAGCAGTTATAGCGGGATCGCTAGCACAGATACGCAGTATTTT. It is translated as CASSYSGIASTDTQYF.

This chain links TRBV4-3 with TRBJ2-3; 11 bases match TRBD1. The CDR3 has 17 amino acids. J was trimmed by 3 bases and V by 0 bases; bases with no gene match: 5. Per the germline V gene, CDR1 is LGHNA and CDR2 is YSLEER. The DNA of the CDR3 is TGCGCCAGCAGCCAAGACGGACAGGGGGCCTCTACAGATACGCAGTATTTT. Translating it yields CASSQDGQGASTDTQYF.

The chain carries TRBV7-8 and TRBJ2-3; D possibly corresponds to TRBD2 (6 bases). V shed 6 bases and J shed 1 base, with 14 bases lying between them. Germline values: CDR1 SGHVS, CDR2 FQNEAQ. The CDR3 runs 15 residues. The CDR3 nucleotides read TGTGCCAGCAGGCAATGGCGGGGCCGCACAGATACGCAGTATTTT. Amino acid sequence: CASRQWRGRTDTQYF.

The rearrangement joins TRBV5-4 to TRBJ1-3; possibly TRBD1 for D (6 bases). The CDR3 is 17 residues long. Germline CDR1 and CDR2: SGHNT and YYREEE (reference sequence). V was shortened by 0 bases and J by 0 bases, with 13 bases between the two germline ends. The CDR3 loop reads CASSLVGVRGSGNTIYF. DNA for the CDR3: TGTGCCAGCAGCTTGGTGGGGGTCAGGGGCTCTGGAAACACCATATATTTT.

The chain links TRBV5-1 to TRBJ2-1, with a possible D match to TRBD2 (6 bases). Germline CDR1 reads SGHRS; CDR2 reads YFSETQ. This CDR3 region has 13 residues. The ends were cut back, 2 bases at V and 6 bases at J, with 9 bases in the middle. CDR3 in DNA: TGCGCCAGCAGCTTCGGAGGGATCAATGAGCAGTTCTTC. Its translation: CASSFGGINEQFF.

This clone was seen once. The chain carries TRBV5-1 and TRBJ2-7; 7 nucleotides agree with TRBD2. J lost 6 bases, V lost 1 base, and 10 bases had no gene match. The CDR3 runs to 15 residues. Germline V lookup: CDR1 SGHRS, CDR2 YFSETQ. CDR3 nucleotides: TGCGCCAGCAGCTTGCCAGACTGGGGGGGGAGCGAGCAGTACTTC. Its translation: CASSLPDWGGSEQYF.

J is TRBJ2-1 and V is TRBV21-1; the DNA was not used to check the table's D call, TRBD1. TRBV21-1 corresponds to a pseudogene. CDR3 size: 21 residues. The CDR3 DNA reads TGTGCCAGCAGCAAAAATGGGAGACTTTGGGAGACAGGGGCTCTCGTCAATGAGCAGTTCTTC. Its protein product is CASSKNGRLWETGALVNEQFF.

V gene TRBV7-9 combines with J gene TRBJ2-2; D is uncertain. The CDR3 is made up of 14 amino acids. The germline V gene has CDR1 SEHNR and CDR2 FQNEAQ (reference sequence). V was shortened by 1 base and J by 5 bases, with 8 bases between the two germline ends. The CDR3 nucleotides read TGTGCCAGCAGCTTAGAATTGTTAACCGGGGAGCTGTTTTTT. Its protein is CASSLELLTGELFF.

The gene calls are TRBV10-3 and TRBJ2-1, with 8 bases fitting TRBD2. V lost 6 bases to trimming and J lost 7 bases; unmatched junction nucleotides: 17. This CDR3 is 17 amino acids long. The germline V gene encodes CDR1 ENHRY and CDR2 SYGVKD. DNA of the CDR3: TGTGCCATCAGGACATCTATCACTAGCGGTTCAGGGAATGAGCAGTTCTTC. Translated, it gives CAIRTSITSGSGNEQFF.

The chain joins TRBV6-5 to TRBJ2-1; 7 nucleotides line up with TRBD2. CDR3 length: 15 amino acids. The junction had 10 bases not matched to a gene; V was cut back by 6 bases and J by 5 bases. Germline CDR1 and CDR2: MNHEY and SVGAGI. CDR3 in amino acids: CASRVWGGRDNEQFF. CDR3 bases: TGTGCCAGCAGGGTATGGGGAGGGCGGGACAATGAGCAGTTCTTC.

J is TRBJ2-7 and V is TRBV15; 13 bases map to TRBD2. V lost 4 bases, J lost 3 bases, and 3 bases stayed unmatched. There are 15 residues in the CDR3. The V gene's germline CDR1 is LNHNV and CDR2 YYDKDF (reference sequence). In DNA, the CDR3 is TGTGCCACCAGCACGGGACTAGCGGGGATCTACGAGCAGTACTTC. This encodes CATSTGLAGIYEQYF.

The V call is TRBV20-1, the J call TRBJ2-7, with D maybe TRBD1 (6 bases). V lost 3 bases and J 0 bases, leaving 24 bases between the germline ends. This CDR3 has 18 residues. CDR1 is DFQATT and CDR2 is SNEGSKA in the germline V gene (reference sequence). The CDR3 DNA is TGCAGTGCTAGTGGCAGGGGAACCCCGCCGGGTAGCTCCTACGAGCAGTACTTC. This encodes CSASGRGTPPGSSYEQYF.

The rearrangement joins TRBV11-2 to TRBJ1-5; possibly TRBD1 for D (6 bases). The V end was cut by 0 bases, the J end by 5 bases, with 11 bases between. The CDR3 runs to 15 residues. Germline CDR1 reads SGHAT; CDR2 reads FQNNGV. CDR3 nucleotides: TGTGCCAGCAGCTTAGACGGCAGGGGAGATCAGCCCCAGCATTTT. This gives the protein CASSLDGRGDQPQHF.

CDR3 sequence reads: CATSRAIRDSPLHF. CDR3 nucleotides: TGTGCCACCAGCAGAGCCATCAGGGATTCACCCCTCCACTTT. This rearrangement joins TRBV15 to TRBJ1-6; D is possibly TRBD1 (5 bases). Germline V lookup: CDR1 LNHNV, CDR2 YYDKDF (reference sequence). CDR3 size: 14 residues. The V and J ends lost 1 base and 8 bases respectively, with 9 bases between them.

J is TRBJ2-7 and V is TRBV21-1; the table's D call, TRBD1, was not checked against the DNA. TRBV21-1 is reported as a pseudogene. This CDR3 is built from 14 residues. CDR3 nucleotides: TGTGCCAGCTGTCGGGACAGGAGCTCCTACGAGCAGTACTTC. This encodes CASCRDRSSYEQYF.

V and J are TRBV2 and TRBJ1-1, with 9 bases fitting TRBD1. V lost 6 bases and J lost 4; bases outside the gene matches: 12. Germline V lookup: CDR1 SNHLY, CDR2 FYNNEI. The CDR3 length is 16 residues. CDR3 loop: CASRKETGGGGTEAFF. The CDR3 nucleotides read TGTGCCAGCAGGAAAGAGACAGGGGGAGGTGGCACTGAAGCTTTCTTT.

CDR3 sequence reads: CASSSPGQGVAGELFF. The CDR3 nucleotides read TGTGCCAGCAGTTCGCCGGGACAGGGAGTAGCCGGGGAGCTGTTTTTT. The chain carries TRBV6-5 and TRBJ2-2; 9 nucleotides agree with TRBD1. This CDR3 is 16 amino acids long. Germline V gene data show CDR1 as MNHEY and CDR2 as SVGAGI. The trim removed 4 bases at V and 6 bases at J, leaving 9 bases unmatched.

This clone was counted once. This chain links TRBV28 with TRBJ1-2; TRBD1 matches 9 bases. The CDR3 sequence is 18 residues long. Looked up from germline, CDR1 is MDHEN and CDR2 is SYDVKM. V gave up 4 bases and J gave up 4 bases; unmatched junction bases: 16. CDR3 sequence reads: CASSSHQGWTGAPYGYTF. The CDR3 region has the DNA TGTGCCAGCAGTTCCCATCAAGGCTGGACAGGGGCCCCCTATGGCTACACCTTC.

This sequence joins TRBV6-2 or TRBV6-3 and TRBJ2-3, with D uncertain. This CDR3 has 13 amino acids. V lost 2 bases, J lost 5 bases, and 8 bases lay in between. Germline V lookup: CDR1 MNHEY, CDR2 SVGEGT. DNA of the CDR3: TGTGCCAGCAGTTACCCCCCCGGAGATACGCAGTATTTT. As protein: CASSYPPGDTQYF.

The V and J genes are TRBV10-3 and TRBJ2-2, with 10 nucleotides matching TRBD1. The trim removed 6 bases at V and 6 bases at J, leaving 4 bases unmatched. Germline V gene sequence: CDR1 ENHRY, CDR2 SYGVKD. The length of the CDR3 is 14 residues. The chain's CDR3 is CAISGQGDPGELFF. The CDR3 coding sequence is TGTGCCATCAGCGGACAGGGGGACCCCGGGGAGCTGTTTTTT.